The 18 T cell receptor beta chains given below trace back to one sample, sequenced in a study of CD8+ T cells in alopecia areata. The authors extracted RNA and reverse transcribed it into cDNA as the sequencing template. Using immunoSEQ multiplex PCR, the repertoire was profiled, and TCRdb retains in-frame clones only, with some absent. The profile shows 200,000 to 250,000 clones, 50% to 70% of them singletons. The sample in question was CD4+ T cells sorted from blood, obtained at week 0. Every receptor here comes from a human donor with alopecia areata.

The chain couples TRBV18 to TRBJ2-7, with TRBD1 identical over 10 bases. Germline CDR1 is KGHSH and CDR2 is LQKENI. V was clipped by 3 bases and J by 3 bases; unmatched bases: 5. The CDR3 contains 15 residues. The CDR3 region has the DNA TGTGCCAGCTCACCTGACAGGGGGCTCAGCTACGAGCAGTACTTC. The encoded protein is CASSPDRGLSYEQYF.

This clone has more than one count but fewer than ten. V gene TRBV2 combines with J gene TRBJ2-3; weak D call: TRBD1 (6 bases). The length of the CDR3 is 15 residues. Per the germline V gene, CDR1 is SNHLY and CDR2 is FYNNEI. V lost 4 bases and J lost 3, with 14 bases in between. This CDR3 is CASSAQQGLTDTQYF. The CDR3 region has the DNA TGTGCCAGCAGTGCCCAGCAGGGGCTGACAGATACGCAGTATTTT.

This chain joins TRBV7-9 and TRBJ2-1, with D unclear. V was shortened by 2 bases and J by 8 bases, with 10 bases between the two germline ends. Germline lookup yields CDR1 SEHNR and CDR2 FQNEAQ (reference sequence). This CDR3 spans 13 amino acids. The CDR3 nucleotides are TGTGCCAGCAGCTTATATGTGGTGTATGAGCAGTTCTTC. It specifies CASSLYVVYEQFF.

This clone was seen only a few times. This rearrangement joins TRBV7-9 to TRBJ1-4; no clear D gene. In germline, CDR1 is SEHNR, CDR2 FQNEAQ (reference sequence). This CDR3 has 13 residues. V was clipped by 5 bases and J by 8 bases, with 12 bases between them. DNA for the CDR3: TGTGCCAGCAGCCGAGTTAGCGGAGAAAAACTGTTTTTT. This translates into CASSRVSGEKLFF.

The chain carries TRBV7-9 and TRBJ2-5, with 7 nucleotides matching TRBD1. CDR3 length: 19 amino acids. The V gene end was trimmed by 1 base and the J gene end by 3 bases; junction bases not matched to a gene: 17. From germline, CDR1 is SEHNR and CDR2 FQNEAQ (reference sequence). The CDR3 nucleotides are TGTGCCAGCAGCTTAGGGTCGTATAGGGGGCCGGTGGCAAAAGAGACCCAGTACTTC. It encodes CASSLGSYRGPVAKETQYF. The variable domain in full, with the rest retrieved from reference TRBV7-9 and TRBJ2-5, is DTGVSQNPRHKITKRGQNVTFRCDPISEHNRLYWYRQTLGQGPEFLTYFQNEAQLEKSRLLSDRFSAERPKGSFSTLEIQRTEQGDSAMYLCASSLGSYRGPVAKETQYFGPGTRLLVL.

There are a few counts of this clone. This chain connects TRBV5-1 to TRBJ2-1; D ambiguous. With 0 bases removed from V and 2 bases from J, the gap between germline ends came to 9 bases. From germline, CDR1 is SGHRS and CDR2 YFSETQ. This CDR3 comprises 15 residues. The CDR3 DNA reads as TGCGCCAGCAGCTTGGACGCCGGAACCTACAATGAGCAGTTCTTC. Translation: CASSLDAGTYNEQFF.

This chain joins TRBV9 and TRBJ2-4, with 13 bases lining up with TRBD2. This CDR3 has 14 amino acids. The junction had 0 bases not matched to a gene; V was cut back by 2 bases and J by 7 bases. The V gene's germline CDR1 is SGDLS and CDR2 YYNGEE. Here the CDR3 reads CASSVTSGGNIQYF. The CDR3, as DNA: TGTGCCAGCAGCGTGACTAGCGGGGGGAACATTCAGTACTTC.

The rearrangement uses TRBV2 and TRBJ2-7; D possibly uses TRBD1 or TRBD2 (6 bases each). This CDR3 has 12 amino acids. V was clipped by 7 bases and J by 3 bases, with 10 bases between them. CDR1 is SNHLY, CDR2 FYNNEI, per germline. The CDR3 is CASTGAFYEQYF. In DNA form, the CDR3 reads TGTGCCAGCACGGGGGCTTTCTACGAGCAGTACTTC. Full variable domain (rest looked up from reference TRBV2 and TRBJ2-7): EPEVTQTPSHQVTQMGQEVILRCVPISNHLYFYWYRQILGQKVEFLVSFYNNEISEKSEIFDDQFSVERPDGSNFTLKIRSTKLEDSAMYFCASTGAFYEQYFGPGTRLTVT.

This clone was found a few times. The V and J genes are TRBV5-1 and TRBJ2-7, with D unresolved. There are 15 residues in the CDR3. V lost 0 bases and J 6 bases, leaving 16 bases between the germline ends. From germline, CDR1 is SGHRS and CDR2 YFSETQ. The CDR3 region is CASSLGPGGSGEQYF. The DNA of the CDR3 is TGCGCCAGCAGCTTGGGGCCAGGTGGCTCGGGCGAGCAGTACTTC.

This rearrangement joins TRBV5-1 to TRBJ2-7; D is possibly TRBD2 (6 bases). The CDR3 covers 12 residues. The germline V and J ends were trimmed by 7 bases and 1 base, with 9 bases remaining between them. CDR1 is SGHRS and CDR2 is YFSETQ in the germline V gene. DNA of the CDR3: TGCGCCAGCGGGACTGATTCCTACGAGCAGTACTTC. It is translated as CASGTDSYEQYF.

This clone has only a few counts. The gene calls are TRBV6-6 and TRBJ2-5, with D perhaps matching TRBD2 (5 bases). Trimming stripped 0 bases from V and 5 bases from J, with 10 bases between. The CDR3 consists of 14 residues. CDR1 and CDR2 from the germline V gene are MNHNY and SVGAGI (reference sequence). The CDR3 region is CASSYSRAGETQYF. Here the CDR3 DNA reads TGTGCCAGCAGTTACTCGAGGGCGGGCGAGACCCAGTACTTC.

The chain links TRBV6-4 to TRBJ1-1, with a tentative D call TRBD1 (6 bases). Trimming left V 0 bases short and J 9 bases short, with 14 bases between. The length of the CDR3 is 14 residues. CDR1 MRHNA and CDR2 SNTAGT come from the germline V gene. The CDR3 is CASSDSPGQGKAFF. CDR3 bases: TGTGCCAGCAGTGACTCTCCTGGGCAGGGGAAAGCTTTCTTT.

This clone was detected only once. The chain carries TRBV6-1 and TRBJ2-7; 9 nucleotides agree with TRBD1. The CDR3 runs 14 residues. CDR1 MNHNS and CDR2 SASEGT come from the germline V gene. V was pared by 6 bases and J by 4 bases, with 7 bases of the junction left unmatched. The CDR3 DNA reads TGTGCCAGCAGGTTCGGGACAGGGTCTTACGAGCAGTACTTC. Encoded protein: CASRFGTGSYEQYF.

In its sample, this clone was seen a few times. The rearrangement links TRBV9 to TRBJ2-1; D is possibly TRBD1 or TRBD2 (6 bases each). The germline CDR1 and CDR2 sequences are SGDLS and YYNGEE. Trimming took 0 bases from V and 4 from J, leaving 11 bases between them. The CDR3 is 15 amino acids. CDR3 DNA sequence: TGTGCCAGCAGCGTAGCTGGGGGGCTGTACAATGAGCAGTTCTTC. This codes for CASSVAGGLYNEQFF.

CDR3 residues: CSVVRREAFF. In nucleotides, the CDR3 is TGCAGCGTTGTAAGGCGAGAAGCTTTCTTT. The J gene is TRBJ1-1, the V gene TRBV29-1; the D is unclear. CDR1 and CDR2 (germline): SQVTM, ANQGSEA. The CDR3 is 10 residues long. The ends were cut back, 4 bases at V and 8 bases at J, with 8 bases in the middle.

This clone was observed a few times. This sample also contains other DNA sequences that code for the same CDR3. The chain employs TRBV29-1 and TRBJ2-6; D gene ambiguous. Trimming removed 6 bases at V and 0 bases at J, with 9 bases between. This CDR3 region has 14 residues. Looked up from germline, CDR1 is SQVTM and CDR2 is ANQGSEA. Here the CDR3 reads CSVSTGSGANVLTF. CDR3 nucleotide sequence: TGCAGCGTATCAACGGGCTCTGGGGCCAACGTCCTGACTTTC.

The chain carries TRBV23-1 and TRBJ2-7; weak D call: TRBD1 (7 bases). TRBV23-1 belongs to the ORF category, with a function that is uncertain. The ends were cut back, 8 bases at V and 4 bases at J, with 12 bases in the middle. The CDR3 has 12 residues. The CDR3 region has the DNA TGCGCCAGCGACCCAGGGGGGTACGAGCAGTACTTC. Its protein product is CASDPGGYEQYF.

This sequence joins TRBV30 and TRBJ2-6; either TRBD1 or TRBD2 may fit D (5 bases each). Trimming left V 2 bases short and J 0 bases short, with 32 bases between. Germline V gene data show CDR1 as GTSNPN and CDR2 as SVGIG (reference sequence). The length of the CDR3 is 23 residues. The CDR3, as DNA: TGTGCCTGGAGTACCCGAGGGACCAGAACCGTTTACAGGCTAAACTCTGGGGCCAACGTCCTGACTTTC. Translating it yields CAWSTRGTRTVYRLNSGANVLTF.